The clone carrying this TCR beta chain was seen a few times. Its target is unknown. This record belongs to a study of T cells after yellow fever vaccination. Overall study context: SMART-Seq v4 Ultra Low Input prepared libraries from low-cell fractions. Study outcomes and limitations: Abundant clonotypes from the bulk population could get into FACS-sorted repertoires as contaminants.

TCRdb re-called the 5' RACE reads with MiXCR, one entry per CDR3 protein. The table shows around 350,000 distinct CDR3 sequences, with roughly 6.1% occurring only once. The germline V and J ends were trimmed by 4 bases and 6 bases, with 10 bases remaining between them. The CDR3 contains 13 residues. The V and J genes are TRBV12-3 or TRBV12-4 and TRBJ1-5; D perhaps matches TRBD1 (6 bases). This TCR came from a man aged 25 to 40 who received the YFV17D yellow fever vaccine. The input for sequencing was PBMCs, taken 5 days after the yellow fever booster vaccination. In DNA form, the CDR3 reads TGTGCCAGCAGTTGGACAGAAGGTCAGCCCCAGCATTTT. It specifies CASSWTEGQPQHF.